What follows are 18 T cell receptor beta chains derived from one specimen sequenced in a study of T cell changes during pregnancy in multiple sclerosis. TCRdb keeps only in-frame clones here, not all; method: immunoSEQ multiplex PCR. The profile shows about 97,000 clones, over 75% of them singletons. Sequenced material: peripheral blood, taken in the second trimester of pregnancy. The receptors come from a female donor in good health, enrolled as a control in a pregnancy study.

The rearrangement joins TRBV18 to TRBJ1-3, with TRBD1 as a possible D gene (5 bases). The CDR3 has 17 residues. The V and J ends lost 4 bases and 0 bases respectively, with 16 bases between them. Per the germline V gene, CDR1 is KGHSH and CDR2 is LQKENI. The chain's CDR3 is CASSRSSQGSSGNTIYF. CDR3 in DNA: TGTGCCAGCTCACGGTCTTCCCAGGGAAGCTCTGGAAACACCATATATTTT.

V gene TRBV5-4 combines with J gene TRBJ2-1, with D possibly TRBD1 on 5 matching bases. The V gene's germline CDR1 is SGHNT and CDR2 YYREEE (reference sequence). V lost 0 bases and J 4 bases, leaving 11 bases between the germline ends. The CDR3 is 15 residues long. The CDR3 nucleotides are TGTGCCAGCAGCTTGGATCCCAGGGAATACAATGAGCAGTTCTTC. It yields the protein CASSLDPREYNEQFF.

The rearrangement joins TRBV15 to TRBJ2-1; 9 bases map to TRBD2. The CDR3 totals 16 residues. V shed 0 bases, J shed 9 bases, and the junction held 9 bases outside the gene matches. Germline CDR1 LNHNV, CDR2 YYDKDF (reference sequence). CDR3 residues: CATSRDRGGGFGEQFF. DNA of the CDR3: TGTGCCACCAGCAGAGATCGCGGGGGGGGCTTCGGTGAGCAGTTCTTC. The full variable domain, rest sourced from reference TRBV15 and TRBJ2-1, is DAMVIQNPRYQVTQFGKPVTLSCSQTLNHNVMYWYQQKSSQAPKLLFHYYDKDFNNEADTPDNFQSRRPNTSFCFLDIRSPGLGDTAMYLCATSRDRGGGFGEQFFGPGTRLTVL.

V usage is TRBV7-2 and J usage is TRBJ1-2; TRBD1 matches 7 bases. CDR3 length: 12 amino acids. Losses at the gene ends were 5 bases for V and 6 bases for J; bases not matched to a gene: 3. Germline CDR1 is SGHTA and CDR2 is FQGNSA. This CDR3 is CASSRQGNGYTF. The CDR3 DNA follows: TGTGCCAGCAGCCGACAGGGAAATGGCTACACCTTC.

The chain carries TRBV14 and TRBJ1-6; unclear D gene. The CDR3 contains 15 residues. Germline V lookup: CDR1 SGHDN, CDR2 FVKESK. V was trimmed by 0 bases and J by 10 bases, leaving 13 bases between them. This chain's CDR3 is CASSQDGVKESPLHF. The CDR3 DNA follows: TGTGCCAGCAGCCAAGACGGGGTAAAGGAATCACCCCTCCACTTT. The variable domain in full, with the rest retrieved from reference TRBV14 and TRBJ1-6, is EAGVTQFPSHSVIEKGQTVTLRCDPISGHDNLYWYRRVMGKEIKFLLHFVKESKQDESGMPNNRFLAERTGGTYSTLKVQPAELEDSGVYFCASSQDGVKESPLHFGNGTRLTVT.

The CDR3 DNA follows: TGCGCCAGCACCCTGACAGGGAGCGATCAGCCCCAGCATTTT. It is translated as CASTLTGSDQPQHF. The genes are TRBV10-1 and TRBJ1-5; 7 positions agree with TRBD1. This CDR3 is built from 14 residues. The germline gives CDR1 WNHNN, CDR2 SYGVQD (reference sequence). J lost 5 bases, V lost 7 bases, and 8 bases had no gene match.

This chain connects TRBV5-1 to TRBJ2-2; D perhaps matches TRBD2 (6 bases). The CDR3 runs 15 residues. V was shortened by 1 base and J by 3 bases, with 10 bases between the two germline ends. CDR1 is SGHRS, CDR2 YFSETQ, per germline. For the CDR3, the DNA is TGCGCCAGCAGCTTGCAATTAGCGGACACCGGGGAGCTGTTTTTT. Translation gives CASSLQLADTGELFF.

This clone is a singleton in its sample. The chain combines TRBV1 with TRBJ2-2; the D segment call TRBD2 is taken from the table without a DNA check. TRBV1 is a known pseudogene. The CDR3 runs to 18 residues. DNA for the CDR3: TGCACCAGCAGCCAAGATCGGGGGGCCCACCTTAACACCGGGGAGCTGTTTTTT. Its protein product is CTSSQDRGAHLNTGELFF.

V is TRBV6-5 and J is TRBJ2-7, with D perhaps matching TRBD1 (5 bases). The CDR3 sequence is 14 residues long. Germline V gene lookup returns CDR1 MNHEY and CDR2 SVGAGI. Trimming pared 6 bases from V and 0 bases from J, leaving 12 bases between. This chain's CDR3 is CASSLRVASYEQYF. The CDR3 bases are TGTGCCAGCAGCCTCAGGGTCGCCTCCTACGAGCAGTACTTC.

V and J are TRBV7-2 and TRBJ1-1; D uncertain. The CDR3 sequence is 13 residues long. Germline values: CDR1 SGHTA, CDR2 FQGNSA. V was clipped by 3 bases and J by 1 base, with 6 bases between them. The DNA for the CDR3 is TGTGCCAGCAGCTTTTCCGGGAACACTGAAGCTTTCTTT. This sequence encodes CASSFSGNTEAFF.

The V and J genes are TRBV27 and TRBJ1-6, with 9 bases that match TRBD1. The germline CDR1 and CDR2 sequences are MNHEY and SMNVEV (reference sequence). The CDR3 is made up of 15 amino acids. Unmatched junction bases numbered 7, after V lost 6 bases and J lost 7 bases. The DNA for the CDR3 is TGTGCCAGCAGCTTGACCGGGACAGGGAATTCACCCCTCCACTTT. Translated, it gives CASSLTGTGNSPLHF.

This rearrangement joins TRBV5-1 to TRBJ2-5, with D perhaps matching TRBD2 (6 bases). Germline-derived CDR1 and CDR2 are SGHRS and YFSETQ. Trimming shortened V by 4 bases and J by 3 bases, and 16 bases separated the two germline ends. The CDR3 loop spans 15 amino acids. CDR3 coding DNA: TGCGCCAGCAGCCCGAACCGACTAGGGGAAGAGACCCAGTACTTC. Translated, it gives CASSPNRLGEETQYF.

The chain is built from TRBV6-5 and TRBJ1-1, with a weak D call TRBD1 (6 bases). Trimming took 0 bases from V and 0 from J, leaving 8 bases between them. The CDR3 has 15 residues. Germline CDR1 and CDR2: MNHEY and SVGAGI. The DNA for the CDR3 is TGTGCCAGCAGTTACTCGAGGACAGTGAACACTGAAGCTTTCTTT. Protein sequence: CASSYSRTVNTEAFF.

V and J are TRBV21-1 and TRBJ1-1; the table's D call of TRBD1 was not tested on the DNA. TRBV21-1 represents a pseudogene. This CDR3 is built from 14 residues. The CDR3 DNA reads TGTGCCAGCAGCAAAGTTAGAGGGGGCTATGAAGCTTTCTTT. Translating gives CASSKVRGGYEAFF.

CDR3: CASSQGQLYGYTF. In DNA form, the CDR3 reads TGCGCCAGCAGCCAAGGACAGTTGTATGGCTACACCTTC. This chain links TRBV4-1 with TRBJ1-2; a possible D gene is TRBD1 (5 bases). The CDR3 spans 13 residues. Germline CDR1 is MGHRA and CDR2 is YSYEKL. Trimming cost V 1 base and J 5 bases, with 8 bases left between them.

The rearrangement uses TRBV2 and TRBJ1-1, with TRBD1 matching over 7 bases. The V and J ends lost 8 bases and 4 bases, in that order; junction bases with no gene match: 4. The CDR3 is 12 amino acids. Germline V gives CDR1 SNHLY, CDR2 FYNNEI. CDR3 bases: TGTGCCAGCGACAGGGTGGGCACTGAAGCTTTCTTT. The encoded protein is CASDRVGTEAFF.

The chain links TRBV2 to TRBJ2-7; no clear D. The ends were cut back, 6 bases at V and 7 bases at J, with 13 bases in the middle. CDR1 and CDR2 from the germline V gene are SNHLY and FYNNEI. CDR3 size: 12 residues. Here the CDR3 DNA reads TGTGCCAGCAGCCCTATCCTTTGGGAGCAGTACTTC. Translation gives CASSPILWEQYF.

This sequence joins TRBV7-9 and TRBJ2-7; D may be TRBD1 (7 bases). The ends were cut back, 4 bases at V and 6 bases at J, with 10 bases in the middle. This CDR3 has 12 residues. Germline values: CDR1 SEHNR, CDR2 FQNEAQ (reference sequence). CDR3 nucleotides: TGTGCCAGCAGCTCTCAGGGGGGCGAGCAGTACTTC. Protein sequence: CASSSQGGEQYF.